A selection of T cell receptor beta chains follows, all from one sample in a study of cytomegalovirus exposure and HLA in healthy donors. The method was immunoSEQ multiplex PCR; TCRdb's version includes in-frame clones alone and lacks a portion of them. Found here are around 200,000 clones, about 83% of them singletons; the top ten hold roughly 10%. Sequencing was carried out using PBMCs. The origin of the receptors is a woman between 50 and 59 years old in good health and CMV-seropositive. The CDR3 runs from the conserved cysteine through the conserved F or W. D genes are given only for firm matches. Rows may omit the clone size; those that give it use once, few, many or a size class.

CDR3 length | J gene | clone size | V gene | D gene | CDR3 DNA | CDR3 protein
16 | TRBJ1-5 | few | TRBV2 | . | TGTGCCAGCAGCGAAGGAGGACGGGGTCTATATCAGCCCCAGCATTTT | CASSEGGRGLYQPQHF
14 | TRBJ1-2 | . | TRBV30 | TRBD1 | TGTGCCTGGAACCGCCGGGACAGGGGGTATGGCTACACCTTC | CAWNRRDRGYGYTF
15 | TRBJ1-4 | . | TRBV7-9 | . | TGTGCCAGCAGTCCCCAGGGTTCAACTAATGAAAAACTGTTTTTT | CASSPQGSTNEKLFF
14 | TRBJ2-7 | . | TRBV25-1 | . | TGTGCCAGCAGTTCGGGAGTCCGGGGCTACGAGCAGTACTTC | CASSSGVRGYEQYF
14 | TRBJ1-2 | . | TRBV5-1 | . | TGCGCCAGCAGCACGAGAGCAACTAACTATGGCTACACCTTC | CASSTRATNYGYTF
17 | TRBJ1-3 | . | TRBV19 | . | TGTGCCAGTAGTATCGGACAGCCCCGCGCCTCTGGAAACACCATATATTTT | CASSIGQPRASGNTIYF
15 | TRBJ1-1 | . | TRBV7-2 | . | TGTGCCAGCAGCCCATTAGCATCAGTGAACACTGAAGCTTTCTTT | CASSPLASVNTEAFF
14 | TRBJ2-7 | . | TRBV5-4 | . | TGTGCCAGCAGCTTCGACAGAGGCTCCTACGAGCAGTACTTC | CASSFDRGSYEQYF
15 | TRBJ1-6 | . | TRBV5-1 | TRBD1 | TGCGCCAGCAGCTCAGACAGGGGTGATAATTCACCCCTCCACTTT | CASSSDRGDNSPLHF
18 | TRBJ1-5 | . | TRBV4-1 | TRBD1 | TGCGCCAGCAGCCAAGCCGGGACAGGGTCCGTAGGCAATCAGCCCCAGCATTTT | CASSQAGTGSVGNQPQHF
15 | TRBJ2-5 | . | TRBV4-3 | . | TGCGCCAGCAGCTCGATACTGGAACGGGAGGAGACCCAGTACTTC | CASSSILEREETQYF
13 | TRBJ2-1 | . | TRBV7-3 | . | TGTGCCAGCAGCTCCGAGGGTAAGGCTGAGCAGTTCTTC | CASSSEGKAEQFF
15 | TRBJ2-7 | . | TRBV5-1 | . | TGCGCCAGCAGCTTGTGGGCGGGGGCTCCCTACGAGCAGTACTTC | CASSLWAGAPYEQYF
14 | TRBJ2-2 | . | TRBV19 | . | TGTGCCAGTAGTAATAGTGTTTCGGCCGGGGAGCTGTTTTTT | CASSNSVSAGELFF
14 | TRBJ1-4 | once | TRBV4-1 | TRBD1 | TGCGCCAGCAGCCTCCAGACAGGGGGCGAAAAACTGTTTTTT | CASSLQTGGEKLFF
16 | TRBJ2-1 | . | TRBV5-1 | . | TGCGCCAGCAGACTCAAGACTGGGGGGGGCTCAGGTGAGCAGTTCTTC | CASRLKTGGGSGEQFF
15 | TRBJ1-2 | once | TRBV27 | TRBD1 | TGTGCCAGCAGTATAACACCGGGACAGGGAGATGGCTACACCTTC | CASSITPGQGDGYTF
14 | TRBJ2-1 | few | TRBV6-1 | TRBD2 | TGTGCCAGCAGTGAAGCGGGACTACCCAATGAGCAGTTCTTC | CASSEAGLPNEQFF
13 | TRBJ1-1 | . | TRBV5-4 | . | TGTGCCAGCAGCTTCGGACAGCACACTGAAGCTTTCTTT | CASSFGQHTEAFF
14 | TRBJ1-5 | once | TRBV30 | . | TGTGCCTGGAGCATCGGGAGGGAGTGGCAGCCCCAGCATTTT | CAWSIGREWQPQHF
18 | TRBJ2-6 | . | TRBV7-8 | TRBD1 | TGTGCCAGCAGCGTTGGAAGGACAGGGTGGTCTGGGGCCAACGTCCTGACTTTC | CASSVGRTGWSGANVLTF
13 | TRBJ1-5 | . | TRBV6-6 | . | TGTGCCAGCAGTTGGGGCCAGGGTCAGCCCCAGCATTTT | CASSWGQGQPQHF
14 | TRBJ2-7 | . | TRBV27 | TRBD1 | TGTGCCAGCAGTCTCCGGGACAGGGCCTACGAGCAGTACTTC | CASSLRDRAYEQYF
14 | TRBJ2-7 | . | TRBV7-9 | . | TGTGCCAGCAGCTTGGGGGGATCGAACTACGAGCAGTACTTC | CASSLGGSNYEQYF
14 | TRBJ2-7 | . | TRBV27 | TRBD1 | TGTGCCAGCAGTTTTGGACAGGGCCCAGCCGAGCAGTACTTC | CASSFGQGPAEQYF
15 | TRBJ2-3 | . | TRBV5-1 | . | TGCGCCAGCAGCTTGGGGGCAGGGAACACAGATACGCAGTATTTT | CASSLGAGNTDTQYF
14 | TRBJ1-6 | once | TRBV6-6 | TRBD1 | TGTGCCAGCAGGGGACAGGGAGTTAATTCACCCCTCCACTTT | CASRGQGVNSPLHF
13 | TRBJ2-7 | . | TRBV28 | . | TGTGCCAGCAGTCGAATGGTAGGCGGTGAGCAGTACTTC | CASSRMVGGEQYF
14 | TRBJ1-6 | once | TRBV19 | . | TGTGCCAGTAGTATGGGGCAGTATAATTCACCCCTCCACTTT | CASSMGQYNSPLHF
14 | TRBJ1-3 | . | TRBV7-3 | . | TGTGCCAGCAGCTTAACTTCCGGGGGAAACACCATATATTTT | CASSLTSGGNTIYF
14 | TRBJ2-7 | . | TRBV5-1 | . | TGCGCCAGCAGCTTGGGGCAGGTGATCTACGAGCAGTACTTC | CASSLGQVIYEQYF
14 | TRBJ2-2 | . | TRBV7-2 | . | TGTGCCAGCAGCAAGGACAGGAACACCGGGGAGCTGTTTTTT | CASSKDRNTGELFF
12 | TRBJ1-5 | . | TRBV6-1 | . | TGTGCCAGCATCGGGGGGGGTCAGCCCCAGCATTTT | CASIGGGQPQHF
14 | TRBJ1-4 | . | TRBV19 | TRBD1 | TGTGCCAGTCGCACGACAGGGGGAGGTGAAAAACTGTTTTTT | CASRTTGGGEKLFF
15 | TRBJ1-1 | . | TRBV6-5 | . | TGTGCCAGCAGGACATCCTGGGGGACTGGGACTGAAGCTTTCTTT | CASRTSWGTGTEAFF